The 26 T cell receptor beta chains below all came from one sample that was sequenced in a study of Ad26.COV2.S vaccination and SARS-CoV-2 variants. Treatment defined: some 20 received Ad26.COV2.S at low or high dose, single or two shots; roughly five received placebo; per-sample allocation not given. The investigators took samples on day 63 after the first vaccine or placebo injection. This table comes from immunoSEQ multiplex PCR, and its TCRdb copy is limited to in-frame clones, with some not included. Among hundreds of thousands of clones listed, about nine tenths were seen once. The sample was peripheral blood, taken in a trial of Ad26.COV2.S vaccine versus placebo. Receptors were obtained from a person between 18 and 59 years old who received the Ad26.COV2.S COVID-19 vaccine or a placebo.

The chain employs TRBV10-3 and TRBJ2-5, with 9 bases lining up with TRBD1. V was clipped by 6 bases and J by 1 base; unmatched bases: 9. The CDR3 runs 16 residues. The V gene's germline CDR1 is ENHRY and CDR2 SYGVKD. In DNA, the CDR3 is TGTGCCATCAGCCCTGGGGGACAGGGCTTCCAAGAGACCCAGTACTTC. Protein sequence: CAISPGGQGFQETQYF.

J is TRBJ1-1 and V is TRBV12-3 or TRBV12-4; D is undetermined. The CDR3 extends over 11 amino acids. V was clipped by 2 bases and J by 4 bases, with 2 bases between them. In DNA, the CDR3 is TGTGCCAGCAGTTTAAGCACTGAAGCTTTCTTT. Its protein product is CASSLSTEAFF.

This chain links TRBV7-9 with TRBJ2-1; 7 positions agree with TRBD2. The trim removed 9 bases at V and 5 bases at J, leaving 19 bases unmatched. The length of the CDR3 is 17 residues. Per the germline V gene, CDR1 is SEHNR and CDR2 is FQNEAQ (reference sequence). The CDR3 nucleotides read TGTGCCAGTAACATCAGGACTGCGGGGGTCCTGGACAATGAGCAGTTCTTC. Translation: CASNIRTAGVLDNEQFF.

The rearrangement uses TRBV18 and TRBJ1-4; D is uncertain. The CDR3 has 14 residues. With 0 bases removed from V and 6 bases from J, the gap between germline ends came to 8 bases. Germline loops: CDR1 KGHSH, CDR2 LQKENI. CDR3 amino acids: CASSPPSGYEKLFF. The CDR3 DNA sequence: TGTGCCAGCTCACCACCCTCGGGGTATGAAAAACTGTTTTTT.

V gene TRBV30 combines with J gene TRBJ2-7; TRBD1 is a possible D gene (5 bases). Germline CDR1 GTSNPN, CDR2 SVGIG (reference sequence). Trimming stripped 1 base from V and 6 bases from J, with 19 bases between. CDR3 size: 15 residues. CDR3 coding DNA: TGTGCCTGGAGTGCCATCGGTCCCCCTGGGGCCGAGCAGTACTTC. This translates into CAWSAIGPPGAEQYF.

V gene TRBV14 combines with J gene TRBJ2-1; D possibly uses TRBD1 or TRBD2 (5 bases each). The CDR3 loop spans 16 amino acids. Germline loops: CDR1 SGHDN, CDR2 FVKESK. V was trimmed by 2 bases and J by 5 bases, leaving 16 bases between them. The CDR3 protein is CASSQRLGTANNEQFF. DNA of the CDR3: TGTGCCAGCAGCCAAAGGTTAGGGACGGCCAACAATGAGCAGTTCTTC.

This clone has a single count. The chain links TRBV5-1 to TRBJ2-5; unclear D gene. The CDR3 runs to 15 residues. Germline CDR1 SGHRS, CDR2 YFSETQ. Deletions cut 4 bases from V and 5 bases from J, with 18 bases between. The CDR3 sequence: CASSNLESLWETQYF. As DNA, the CDR3 is TGCGCCAGCAGCAACTTGGAAAGCCTGTGGGAGACCCAGTACTTC.

This sequence joins TRBV5-1 and TRBJ2-2; D remains ambiguous. V was pared by 2 bases and J by 1 base, with 3 bases between. The CDR3 covers 13 residues. The germline V gene encodes CDR1 SGHRS and CDR2 YFSETQ. CDR3 coding DNA: TGCGCCAGCAGCTTCAAGAACACCGGGGAGCTGTTTTTT. Translation gives CASSFKNTGELFF.

The chain uses TRBV2 and TRBJ2-3; D ambiguous. Per germline, CDR1 SNHLY and CDR2 FYNNEI. V was trimmed by 3 bases and J by 0 bases, leaving 4 bases between them. This CDR3 has 13 amino acids. CDR3: CASSDWSTDTQYF. CDR3 coding DNA: TGTGCCAGCAGTGATTGGAGCACAGATACGCAGTATTTT.

This clone has more than one count but fewer than ten. The rearrangement uses TRBV6-6 and TRBJ1-2, with D perhaps matching TRBD1 (6 bases). This CDR3 spans 14 amino acids. Germline assignment: CDR1 MNHNY and CDR2 SVGAGI (reference sequence). Trimming pared 6 bases from V and 3 bases from J, leaving 14 bases between. CDR3 in amino acids: CASSLRGGDYGYTF. The CDR3 nucleotides are TGTGCCAGCAGCCTAAGGGGGGGAGACTATGGCTACACCTTC.

In nucleotides, the CDR3 is TGTGCCAGCAGCGTAGAGGGATCTGGGGCCAACGTCCTGACTTTC. Its translation is CASSVEGSGANVLTF. The V call is TRBV9, the J call TRBJ2-6; D remains unclear. CDR1 and CDR2 from the germline V gene are SGDLS and YYNGEE. CDR3 length equals 15 residues. V lost 0 bases, J lost 1 base, and 5 bases lay in between.

The table lists this clone with a few counts. This chain uses TRBV27 with TRBJ1-1, with D tentatively TRBD1 (6 bases). Germline-derived CDR1 and CDR2 are MNHEY and SMNVEV (reference sequence). The germline V and J ends were trimmed by 5 bases and 0 bases, with 13 bases remaining between them. CDR3 length: 15 residues. CDR3 amino acids: CASSPSGTLNTEAFF. Written as DNA, the CDR3 is TGTGCCAGCAGTCCCTCCGGGACATTGAACACTGAAGCTTTCTTT.

This clone was seen more than once but under ten times. Other DNA sequences in the sample encode the same CDR3. The chain is built from TRBV19 and TRBJ2-7; D not resolved. The V gene lost 1 base and the J gene lost 3 bases, with 1 base spanning the gap. The CDR3 is 11 residues long. Germline V CDR1 and CDR2: LNHDA, SQIVND (reference sequence). The chain's CDR3 is CASSIGYEQYF. Here the CDR3 DNA reads TGTGCCAGTAGTATAGGCTACGAGCAGTACTTC.

This rearrangement joins TRBV5-8 to TRBJ1-2, with D uncertain. The V and J ends lost 1 base and 5 bases respectively, with 12 bases between them. Germline CDR1 SGHTS, CDR2 YDEGEE. The CDR3 totals 14 residues. The CDR3 bases are TGTGCCAGCAGCTTGCTCTCGGACTTATATGGCTACACCTTC. This gives the protein CASSLLSDLYGYTF.

J is TRBJ2-4 and V is TRBV11-2; unclear D gene. With 11 bases removed from V and 0 bases from J, the gap between germline ends came to 23 bases. In germline, CDR1 is SGHAT, CDR2 FQNNGV. This CDR3 is 17 amino acids long. The CDR3 nucleotides read TGTGCCGGAAGGTGGGCTACCCCTTATGTAGCCAAAAACATTCAGTACTTC. Translated: CAGRWATPYVAKNIQYF.

The CDR3 nucleotides read TGTGCCAGCAGCTCGATCGGAGTGACCGAGCAGTTCTTC. Translated, it gives CASSSIGVTEQFF. The J gene is TRBJ2-1, the V gene TRBV5-4, with D unclear. The CDR3 has 13 residues. Germline lookup yields CDR1 SGHNT and CDR2 YYREEE (reference sequence). Deletions cut 3 bases from V and 10 bases from J, with 14 bases between. Complete variable domain (other parts from reference TRBV5-4 and TRBJ2-1): ETGVTQSPTHLIKTRGQQVTLRCSSQSGHNTVSWYQQALGQGPQFIFQYYREEENGRGNFPPRFSGLQFPNYSSELNVNALELDDSALYLCASSSIGVTEQFFGPGTRLTVL.

J is TRBJ2-3 and V is TRBV9, with 13 bases lining up with TRBD2. Germline CDR1 is SGDLS and CDR2 is YYNGEE. With 3 bases clipped from V and 4 bases from J, the junction kept 8 bases outside the gene matches. The CDR3 is 17 amino acids. In nucleotides, the CDR3 is TGTGCCAGCAGCGCTTTACTAGCGGGAGGGTTGGCAGATACGCAGTATTTT. It yields the protein CASSALLAGGLADTQYF.

The chain combines TRBV2 with TRBJ1-1, with a weak D call TRBD1 (6 bases). The V gene's germline CDR1 is SNHLY and CDR2 FYNNEI. The CDR3 is 14 residues long. Trimming took 8 bases from V and 3 from J, leaving 16 bases between them. CDR3 sequence (DNA): TGTGCCAGCGACCCCCGAGGGGGGTACACTGAAGCTTTCTTT. Translated, it gives CASDPRGGYTEAFF. Looking up the rest from reference TRBV2 and TRBJ1-1 gives the full variable domain: EPEVTQTPSHQVTQMGQEVILRCVPISNHLYFYWYRQILGQKVEFLVSFYNNEISEKSEIFDDQFSVERPDGSNFTLKIRSTKLEDSAMYFCASDPRGGYTEAFFGQGTRLTVV.

V and J are TRBV7-3 and TRBJ2-1; 7 nucleotides match TRBD1. The CDR3 is 13 amino acids. Unmatched junction bases numbered 10, after V lost 2 bases and J lost 15 bases. In germline, CDR1 is SGHTA, CDR2 FQGTGA. DNA for the CDR3: TGTGCCAGCAGCTTAGACAGGGAGAACCAGATGTTCTTC. Encoded protein: CASSLDRENQMFF. Complete variable domain (other parts from reference TRBV7-3 and TRBJ2-1): GAGVSQTPSNKVTEKGKYVELRCDPISGHTALYWYRQSLGQGPEFLIYFQGTGAADDSGLPNDRFFAVRPEGSVSTLKIQRTERGDSAVYLCASSLDRENQMFFGPGTRLTVL.

This chain joins TRBV4-1 and TRBJ1-5, with a weak D call TRBD1 (6 bases). V was clipped by 0 bases and J by 4 bases, with 13 bases between them. CDR1 and CDR2 (germline): MGHRA, YSYEKL. The CDR3 covers 16 residues. The CDR3 loop is CASSQEAGAANQPQHF. DNA for the CDR3: TGCGCCAGCAGCCAAGAAGCGGGGGCAGCAAATCAGCCCCAGCATTTT.

The chain carries TRBV5-1 and TRBJ2-7; 11 bases match TRBD2. Germline-derived CDR1 and CDR2 are SGHRS and YFSETQ. J lost 5 bases, V lost 0 bases, and 7 bases had no gene match. The CDR3 has 16 amino acids. The DNA for the CDR3 is TGCGCCAGCAGCTTGGTAGCGGGAGGGCCGGTTGACGAGCAGTACTTC. It yields the protein CASSLVAGGPVDEQYF.

This chain connects TRBV9 to TRBJ1-4; 9 positions match TRBD1. The CDR3 is made up of 15 amino acids. Unmatched junction bases numbered 10, after V lost 7 bases and J lost 6 bases. The germline V gene encodes CDR1 SGDLS and CDR2 YYNGEE. CDR3 residues: CASGPQGASDEKLFF. The CDR3, as DNA: TGTGCCAGCGGCCCACAGGGGGCGAGCGATGAAAAACTGTTTTTT. Full variable domain (remainder filled in from reference TRBV9 and TRBJ1-4): DSGVTQTPKHLITATGQRVTLRCSPRSGDLSVYWYQQSLDQGLQFLIQYYNGEERAKGNILERFSAQQFPDLHSELNLSSLELGDSALYFCASGPQGASDEKLFFGSGTQLSVL.

The chain links TRBV19 to TRBJ2-5; D is ambiguous. CDR1 and CDR2 (germline): LNHDA, SQIVND (reference sequence). The CDR3 length is 13 residues. Trimming pared 3 bases from V and 5 bases from J, leaving 10 bases between. CDR3 in amino acids: CASSMKRVETQYF. In DNA, the CDR3 is TGTGCCAGTAGTATGAAAAGAGTGGAGACCCAGTACTTC.

The chain couples TRBV5-8 to TRBJ1-4, with D perhaps matching TRBD1 (5 bases). V shed 1 base and J shed 7 bases, with 11 bases lying between them. The CDR3 runs to 14 residues. The germline gives CDR1 SGHTS, CDR2 YDEGEE. DNA for the CDR3: TGTGCCAGCAGCTTGCGACAGATTGGTGAAAAACTGTTTTTT. It is translated as CASSLRQIGEKLFF.

This chain uses TRBV2 with TRBJ1-2; 7 bases line up with TRBD1. Germline CDR1 SNHLY, CDR2 FYNNEI. CDR3 length: 14 residues. Germline trimming cut 6 bases from V and 3 bases from J; bases unmatched to any gene: 7. The CDR3 sequence: CASRQGKDDYGYTF. DNA for the CDR3: TGTGCCAGCAGACAGGGGAAAGATGACTATGGCTACACCTTC.

This sequence joins TRBV30 and TRBJ1-6; no definite D call. In germline, CDR1 is GTSNPN, CDR2 SVGIG (reference sequence). Trimming pared 0 bases from V and 9 bases from J, leaving 9 bases between. The CDR3 contains 13 residues. The CDR3: CAWSVLFLSPLHF. For the CDR3, the DNA is TGTGCCTGGAGTGTGCTGTTCCTTTCACCCCTCCACTTT.